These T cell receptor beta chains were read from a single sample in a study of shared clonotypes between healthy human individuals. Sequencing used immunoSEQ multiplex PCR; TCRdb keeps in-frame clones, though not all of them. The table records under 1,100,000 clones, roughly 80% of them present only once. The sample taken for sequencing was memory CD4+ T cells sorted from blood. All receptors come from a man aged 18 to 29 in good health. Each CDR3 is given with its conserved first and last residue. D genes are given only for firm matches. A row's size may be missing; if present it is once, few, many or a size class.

TGTGCCAGCCTAGGGGGCGCGGACTATGGCTACACCTTC	CASLGGADYGYTF	-	TRBV5-4	TRBJ1-2	TRBD1
TGTGCCAGCAGCTTGGCCTTAGGACAGGTCGGTGGCTACACCTTC	CASSLALGQVGGYTF	-	TRBV7-8	TRBJ1-2	TRBD1
TGTGCCAGCAGTGACTTCCCTCGCGGGGGAAGCACAGATACGCAGTATTTT	CASSDFPRGGSTDTQYF	-	TRBV6-1	TRBJ2-3	TRBD2
TGTGCCAGCGAAATAGCGGGAGGTACAGATACGCAGTATTTT	CASEIAGGTDTQYF	-	TRBV7-2	TRBJ2-3	TRBD2
TGTGCCAGCTACAGACAGCCCTCTGGAAACACCATATATTTT	CASYRQPSGNTIYF	few	TRBV6-1	TRBJ1-3	-
TGCGCCAGCAGCCAAACTAGCGGGGGTAGCTCCTACGAGCAGTACTTC	CASSQTSGGSSYEQYF	-	TRBV4-1	TRBJ2-7	TRBD2
TGTGCCAGCAGATACAGGGTTGGAAATCAGCCCCAGCATTTT	CASRYRVGNQPQHF	-	TRBV6-1	TRBJ1-5	-
TGTGCCAGCGTCTTCGGTAGGACGAACACCGGGGAGCTGTTTTTT	CASVFGRTNTGELFF	-	TRBV5-6	TRBJ2-2	-
TGTGCCAGCAGTCCCGGGACAGGGGTTGATACGCAGTATTTT	CASSPGTGVDTQYF	-	TRBV2	TRBJ2-3	TRBD1
TGTGCCAGCAGCCCGAACACCGGGGAGCTGTTTTTT	CASSPNTGELFF	few	TRBV7-3	TRBJ2-2	-
TGTGCCAGCAGTTACAGTGGGGGCCAGAACGAGCAGTACTTC	CASSYSGGQNEQYF	-	TRBV6-6	TRBJ2-7	-
TGTGCCAGCAGTGATTGGGGTCTTAGCAATCAGCCCCAGCATTTT	CASSDWGLSNQPQHF	-	TRBV6-1	TRBJ1-5	-
TGTGCCAGCAGTTACGGAGGGCAGGCGACCTACGAGCAGTACTTC	CASSYGGQATYEQYF	-	TRBV6-6	TRBJ2-7	-
TGTGCCAGCCGAAATCTTCGGGGTATGGAAACTGAAGCTTTCTTT	CASRNLRGMETEAFF	-	TRBV27	TRBJ1-1	-
TGTGCCAGCAGCACGAGGGATGAAAAACTGTTTTTT	CASSTRDEKLFF	-	TRBV5-6	TRBJ1-4	-
TGTGCCAGCAGCTTGATGGAGAAGACCCAGTACTTC	CASSLMEKTQYF	-	TRBV5-8	TRBJ2-5	-
TGCGCCAGCAGCTCCCTGGGGGGTACCCCCTACAATGAGCAGTTCTTC	CASSSLGGTPYNEQFF	-	TRBV5-1	TRBJ2-1	-
TGTGCCAGCACCTCAAGGGGGGCAGGAAAAATTAATAGCAATCAGCCCCAGCATTTT	CASTSRGAGKINSNQPQHF	-	TRBV2	TRBJ1-5	-
TGTGCCAGCAGTTTAACAGGGGGCCCAGACTATGGCTACACCTTC	CASSLTGGPDYGYTF	-	TRBV28	TRBJ1-2	TRBD1
TGTGCCAGCAGTTACAGGGGGCCAGATACGCAGTATTTT	CASSYRGPDTQYF	few	TRBV6-6	TRBJ2-3	TRBD1
TGTGCCAGCAGCTCCCGGACAGGGGTAAACACTGAAGCTTTCTTT	CASSSRTGVNTEAFF	-	TRBV7-2	TRBJ1-1	TRBD1
TGTGCCAGCAGCGTAGATGGAGGCGGAGTCCAAGAGACCCAGTACTTC	CASSVDGGGVQETQYF	-	TRBV9	TRBJ2-5	-
TGTGCCAGCAGTGGACGGACAGTCGACAGCACAGATACGCAGTATTTT	CASSGRTVDSTDTQYF	-	TRBV28	TRBJ2-3	-
TGTGCCAGTAGTATCCCAGACACAGATACGCAGTATTTT	CASSIPDTDTQYF	-	TRBV19	TRBJ2-3	-
TGTGCCAGCAGTTGGGCGGGGGTCGGGTACGAGCAGTACTTC	CASSWAGVGYEQYF	once	TRBV27	TRBJ2-7	TRBD2
TGTGCCATCAGTGCGGGACAGGGGGCAAATACTGAAGCTTTCTTT	CAISAGQGANTEAFF	-	TRBV10-3	TRBJ1-1	TRBD1
TGTGCCAGCAGCCTCGTGAGCTCCTATAATTCACCCCTCCACTTT	CASSLVSSYNSPLHF	-	TRBV7-9	TRBJ1-6	-
TGTGCCAGCAGTAGTCATGGACAGGGTGGAGAGACCCAGTACTTC	CASSSHGQGGETQYF	-	TRBV28	TRBJ2-5	TRBD1
TGTGCCAGCAGCTCCGACGCATATGTGACAGGGGGCCGATTGTACTTC	CASSSDAYVTGGRLYF	-	TRBV5-5	TRBJ2-7	TRBD1
TGTGCCTGGAGATATGGATCCAACTTTGAAGCTTTCTTT	CAWRYGSNFEAFF	-	TRBV30	TRBJ1-1	-
TGCGCCAGCAGGGAACCGGGACAGTATAATTCACCCCTCCACTTT	CASREPGQYNSPLHF	few	TRBV5-1	TRBJ1-6	TRBD1
TGTGCCACTAAGTCCAGGGCCCCTGAAGCTTTCTTT	CATKSRAPEAFF	-	TRBV19	TRBJ1-1	-
TGTGCCAGCATTAATAGTCAGGGAACGGGACAGCCCCAGCATTTT	CASINSQGTGQPQHF	few	TRBV28	TRBJ1-5	-
TGTGCCAGCAGCCACGGACGGTACGAGCAGTACTTC	CASSHGRYEQYF	few	TRBV5-8	TRBJ2-7	-
TGTGCCAGCAGTTACGGCAGGGGGGATCAGCCCCAGCATTTT	CASSYGRGDQPQHF	few	TRBV6-5	TRBJ1-5	TRBD1
TGTGCCAGCAGCACCTCCGGGTCCTTGGTGTTGCCCCAGCATTTT	CASSTSGSLVLPQHF	-	TRBV5-8	TRBJ1-5	-
TGTGCCAGCAGCCGTCAGCTCCTGGGCACAGATACGCAGTATTTT	CASSRQLLGTDTQYF	-	TRBV4-2	TRBJ2-3	-
TGTGCCAGCAGTGTGACAGGGGCCTATGGCTACACCTTC	CASSVTGAYGYTF	-	TRBV6-6	TRBJ1-2	TRBD1
TGTGCCTCCGGAGGGGGATCAGATACGCAGTATTTT	CASGGGSDTQYF	-	TRBV30	TRBJ2-3	-
TGTGCCAGCAGTTTAGGAGGGGGGACCCAGTACTTC	CASSLGGGTQYF	-	TRBV28	TRBJ2-5	-
TGTGCCAGCAGTGGTTCGACAGGGCTGGCATCTCAGCCCCAGCATTTT	CASSGSTGLASQPQHF	-	TRBV6-1	TRBJ1-5	TRBD1
TGTGCCAGCAGTTCAGCGAGCACAGATACGCAGTATTTT	CASSSASTDTQYF	few	TRBV28	TRBJ2-3	-
TGTGCCAGCAGGGGGGAAAGGGAGACCCAGTACTTC	CASRGERETQYF	few	TRBV6-6	TRBJ2-5	-
TGCGCCAGCAGCCAAGGGGAGACAGCTAATGAGCAGTTCTTC	CASSQGETANEQFF	-	TRBV4-3	TRBJ2-1	-
TGCACCAGCAGCTATCTGGTGGGGAAACCTGGTCCCTCCTACGAGCAGTACTTC	CTSSYLVGKPGPSYEQYF	-	TRBV1	TRBJ2-7	-
TGCGCCAGCAGCCAAGATGGGACTACTGGGGCCAACGTCCTGACTTTC	CASSQDGTTGANVLTF	-	TRBV4-3	TRBJ2-6	TRBD2
TGTGCCAGCAGGTCGGGAGGAAGGGCCACAGATACGCAGTATTTT	CASRSGGRATDTQYF	-	TRBV27	TRBJ2-3	TRBD2
TGTGCCAGCAGCGTCCTCGGGTCCTCTGGGGCCAACGTCCTGACTTTC	CASSVLGSSGANVLTF	-	TRBV9	TRBJ2-6	-
TGCGCCAGCAGCCAAGATGGGTTCGGGGAAAAACTGTTTTTT	CASSQDGFGEKLFF	-	TRBV4-1	TRBJ1-4	-
TGTGCCAGCAGTGCGATGAACACTGAAGCTTTCTTT	CASSAMNTEAFF	-	TRBV25-1	TRBJ1-1	-